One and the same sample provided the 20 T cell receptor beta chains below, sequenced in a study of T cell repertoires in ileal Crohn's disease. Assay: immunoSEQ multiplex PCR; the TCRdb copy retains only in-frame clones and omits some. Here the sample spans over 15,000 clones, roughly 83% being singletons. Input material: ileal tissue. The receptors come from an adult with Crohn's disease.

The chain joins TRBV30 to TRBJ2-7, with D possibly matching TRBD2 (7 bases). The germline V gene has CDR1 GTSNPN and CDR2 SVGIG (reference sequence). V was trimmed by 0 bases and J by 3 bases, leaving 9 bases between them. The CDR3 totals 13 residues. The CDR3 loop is CAWSVGGGYEQYF. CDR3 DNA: TGTGCCTGGAGTGTAGGGGGGGGCTACGAGCAGTACTTC.

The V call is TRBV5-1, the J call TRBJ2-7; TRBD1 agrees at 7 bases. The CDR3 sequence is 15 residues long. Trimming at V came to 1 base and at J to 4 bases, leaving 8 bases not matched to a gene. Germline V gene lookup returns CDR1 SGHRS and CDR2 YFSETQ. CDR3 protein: CASSLSPTGQYEQYF. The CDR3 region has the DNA TGCGCCAGCAGCTTGTCCCCGACAGGGCAGTACGAGCAGTACTTC.

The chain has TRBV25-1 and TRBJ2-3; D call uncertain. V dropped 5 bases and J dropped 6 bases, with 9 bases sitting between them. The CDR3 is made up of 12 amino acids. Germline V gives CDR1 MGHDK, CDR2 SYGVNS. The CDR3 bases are TGTGCCAGCAGTCTAGACTCGGATACGCAGTATTTT. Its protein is CASSLDSDTQYF.

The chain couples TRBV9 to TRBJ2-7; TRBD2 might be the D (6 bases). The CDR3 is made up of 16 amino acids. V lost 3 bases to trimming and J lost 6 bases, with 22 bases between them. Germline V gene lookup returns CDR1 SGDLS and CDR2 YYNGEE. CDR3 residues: CASSASRRLEISEQYF. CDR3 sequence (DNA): TGTGCCAGCAGCGCCTCGAGGAGACTAGAGATATCCGAGCAGTACTTC.

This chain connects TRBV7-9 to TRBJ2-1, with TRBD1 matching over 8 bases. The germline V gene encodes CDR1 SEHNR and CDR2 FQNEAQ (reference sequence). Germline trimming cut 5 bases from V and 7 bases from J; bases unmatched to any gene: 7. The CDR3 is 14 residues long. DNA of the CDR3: TGTGCCAGCAGCAAGAGACAGGGGAGGAATGAGCAGTTCTTC. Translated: CASSKRQGRNEQFF.

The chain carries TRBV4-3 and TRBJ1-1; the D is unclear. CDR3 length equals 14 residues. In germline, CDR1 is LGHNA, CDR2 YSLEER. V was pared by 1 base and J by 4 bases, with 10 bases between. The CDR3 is CASSQGRESTEAFF. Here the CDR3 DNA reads TGCGCCAGCAGCCAAGGTCGGGAATCCACTGAAGCTTTCTTT.

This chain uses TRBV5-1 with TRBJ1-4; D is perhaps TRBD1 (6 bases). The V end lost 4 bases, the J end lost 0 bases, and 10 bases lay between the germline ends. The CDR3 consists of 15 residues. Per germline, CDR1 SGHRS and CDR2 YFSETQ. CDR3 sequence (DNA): TGCGCCAGCAGCCCACAGGGCGCAACTAATGAAAAACTGTTTTTT. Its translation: CASSPQGATNEKLFF.

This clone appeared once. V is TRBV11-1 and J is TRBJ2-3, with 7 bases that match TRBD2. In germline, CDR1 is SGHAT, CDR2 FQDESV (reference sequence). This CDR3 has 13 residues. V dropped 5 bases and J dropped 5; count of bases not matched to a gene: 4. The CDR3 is CASSMSGGDTQYF. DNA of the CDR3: TGTGCCAGCAGCATGTCGGGGGGAGATACGCAGTATTTT.

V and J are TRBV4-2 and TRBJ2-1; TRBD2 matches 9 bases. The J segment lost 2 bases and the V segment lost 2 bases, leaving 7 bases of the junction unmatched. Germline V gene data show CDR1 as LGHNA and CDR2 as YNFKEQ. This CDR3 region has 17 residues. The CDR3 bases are TGTGCCAGCAGCCAAAATCGGGGCGGGGGGGCCTACAATGAGCAGTTCTTC. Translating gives CASSQNRGGGAYNEQFF.

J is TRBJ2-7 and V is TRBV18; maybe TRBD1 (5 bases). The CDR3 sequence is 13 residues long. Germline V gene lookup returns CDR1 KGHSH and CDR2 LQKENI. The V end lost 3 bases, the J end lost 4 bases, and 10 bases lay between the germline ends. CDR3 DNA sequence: TGTGCCAGCTCACCGGGTAGGGGTTACGAGCAGTACTTC. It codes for CASSPGRGYEQYF. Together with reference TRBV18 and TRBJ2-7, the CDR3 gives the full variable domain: NAGVMQNPRHLVRRRGQEARLRCSPMKGHSHVYWYRQLPEEGLKFMVYLQKENIIDESGMPKERFSAEFPKEGPSILRIQQVVRGDSAAYFCASSPGRGYEQYFGPGTRLTVT.

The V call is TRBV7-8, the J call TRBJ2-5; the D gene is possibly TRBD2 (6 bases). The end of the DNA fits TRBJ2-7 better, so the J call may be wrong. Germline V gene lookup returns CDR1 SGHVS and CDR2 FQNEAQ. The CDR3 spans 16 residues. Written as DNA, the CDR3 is TGTGCCAGCAGCTTACGGGGGTGGAGGGCGTCCTACGAGCAGTACTTC. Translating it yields CASSLRGWRASYEQYF.

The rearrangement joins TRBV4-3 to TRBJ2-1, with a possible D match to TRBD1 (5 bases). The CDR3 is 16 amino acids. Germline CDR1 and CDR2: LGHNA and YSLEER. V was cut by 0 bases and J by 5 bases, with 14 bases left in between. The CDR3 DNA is TGCGCCAGCAGCCAAGATAACCGGTGGGGCAACAATGAGCAGTTCTTC. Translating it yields CASSQDNRWGNNEQFF.

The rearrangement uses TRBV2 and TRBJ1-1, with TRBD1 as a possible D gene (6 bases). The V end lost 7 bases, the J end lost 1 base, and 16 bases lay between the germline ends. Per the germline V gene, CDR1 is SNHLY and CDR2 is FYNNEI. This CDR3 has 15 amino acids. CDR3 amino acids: CASTQRAGANTEAFF. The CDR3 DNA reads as TGTGCCAGCACTCAAAGGGCGGGGGCGAACACTGAAGCTTTCTTT.

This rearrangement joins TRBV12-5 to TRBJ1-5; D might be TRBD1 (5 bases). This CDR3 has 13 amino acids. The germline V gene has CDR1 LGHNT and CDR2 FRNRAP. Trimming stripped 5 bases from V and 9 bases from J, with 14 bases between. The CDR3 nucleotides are TGTGCTAGTGGTCAAGACACCGGGGGGCCCCAGCATTTT. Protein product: CASGQDTGGPQHF.

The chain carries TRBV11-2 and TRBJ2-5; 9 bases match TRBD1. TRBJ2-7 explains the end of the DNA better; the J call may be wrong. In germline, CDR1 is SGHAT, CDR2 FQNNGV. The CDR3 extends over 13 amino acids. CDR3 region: CASSKGQGYEQYF. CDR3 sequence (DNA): TGTGCCAGCAGCAAGGGACAGGGCTACGAGCAGTACTTC.

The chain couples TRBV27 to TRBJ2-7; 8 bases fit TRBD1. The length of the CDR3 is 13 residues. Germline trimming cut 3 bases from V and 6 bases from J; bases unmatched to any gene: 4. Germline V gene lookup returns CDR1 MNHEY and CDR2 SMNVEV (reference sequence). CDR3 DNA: TGTGCCAGCAGTTTCGGGGACAGGCTCGAGCAGTACTTC. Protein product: CASSFGDRLEQYF.

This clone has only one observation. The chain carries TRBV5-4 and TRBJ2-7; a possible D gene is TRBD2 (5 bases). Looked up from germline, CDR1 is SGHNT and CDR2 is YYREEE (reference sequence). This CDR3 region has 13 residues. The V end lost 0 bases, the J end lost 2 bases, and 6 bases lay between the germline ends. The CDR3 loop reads CASSLDGAYEQYF. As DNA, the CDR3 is TGTGCCAGCAGCTTGGACGGGGCCTACGAGCAGTACTTC.

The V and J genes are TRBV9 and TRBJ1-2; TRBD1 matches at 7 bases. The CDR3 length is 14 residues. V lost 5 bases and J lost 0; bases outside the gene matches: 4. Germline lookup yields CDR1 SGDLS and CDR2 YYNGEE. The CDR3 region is CASRGQSTNYGYTF. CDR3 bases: TGTGCCAGCAGGGGACAGTCAACTAACTATGGCTACACCTTC.

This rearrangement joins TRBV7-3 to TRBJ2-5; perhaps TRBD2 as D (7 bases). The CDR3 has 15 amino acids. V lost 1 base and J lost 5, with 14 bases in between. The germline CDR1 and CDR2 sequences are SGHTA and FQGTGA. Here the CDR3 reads CASSLNAGAGETQYF. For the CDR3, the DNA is TGTGCCAGCAGCTTAAATGCGGGGGCCGGGGAGACCCAGTACTTC. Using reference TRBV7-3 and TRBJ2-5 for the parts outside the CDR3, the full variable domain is GAGVSQTPSNKVTEKGKYVELRCDPISGHTALYWYRQSLGQGPEFLIYFQGTGAADDSGLPNDRFFAVRPEGSVSTLKIQRTERGDSAVYLCASSLNAGAGETQYFGPGTRLLVL.

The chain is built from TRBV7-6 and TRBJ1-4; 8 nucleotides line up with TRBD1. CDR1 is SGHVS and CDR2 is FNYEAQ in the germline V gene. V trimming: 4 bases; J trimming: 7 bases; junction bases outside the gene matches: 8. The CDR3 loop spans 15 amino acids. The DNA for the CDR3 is TGTGCCAGCAGCTCAGGGCCAGGGGGCGGTGAAAAACTGTTTTTT. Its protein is CASSSGPGGGEKLFF. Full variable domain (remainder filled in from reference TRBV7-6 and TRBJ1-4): GAGVSQSPRYKVTKRGQDVALRCDPISGHVSLYWYRQALGQGPEFLTYFNYEAQQDKSGLPNDRFSAERPEGSISTLTIQRTEQRDSAMYRCASSSGPGGGEKLFFGSGTQLSVL.